Given below is one T cell receptor beta chain in context. Its cognate antigen has yet to be identified. No much larger clonotype is one base removed from it; base qualities were not supplied. Looking up the germline V gene (reference sequence) yields CDR1 LGHDT and CDR2 YNNKEL. V loses 0 bases of germline sequence and J loses 8 bases, and the interval between the two ends is 7 bases. Its CDR3 holds 13 amino acids, cysteine through phenylalanine. The read is trimmed to its CDR3 DNA, 39 bases read in frame from base 1. The data derive from a study of blood T cell repertoires in COVID-19 (dated by TCRdb to 2020 to 2021). Broadly, across the study: The collaborator samples originated in the United States, Italy and Spain and spanned the acute and convalescent phases of COVID-19. The material from the prospective study consisted of cDNA or gDNA derived from T cells, B-cell-depleted T cells, or PBMCs. The dataset comprised deeply sampled blood TCRbeta repertoires from subjects exposed to, actively infected with, or recovered from COVID-19. The repertoires were released in a freely available public database meant as a resource for research on the immune response to SARS-CoV-2. Samples came from the ongoing ImmuneRACE study (first 160 participants) plus 1,254 subjects from 6 global collaborators. The sample metadata nearly always contained a de-identified subject ID, COVID-19 status, age in years and sex. Where available, HLA class I and class II types were obtained from metadata supplied by the sample provider rather than from assay-based typing.

TCRbeta CDR3 regions were amplified from genomic DNA using the immunoSEQ Assay, a bias-controlled multiplex PCR. From the authors' description of their analysis: The number of nucleated cells in each sample was estimated from the amplification of reference gene primers within the assay. To quantify the absolute abundance of each unique TCRbeta CDR3 rearrangement, sequence reads were collapsed and filtered. For each sample, productive Simpson clonality was calculated by taking the square root of Simpson's diversity index across productive rearrangements. TCRdb carries this immuneACCESS record with in-frame sequences only. Its versions omit some clonotypes, under half of them owing to an unresolved V gene in the studies checked, with the rest unexplained. V, J and clone size reflect that table, while D and trimming were determined from the DNA. This sample comprises hundreds of thousands of clones, approximately 84% of them detected only once. 1.9% of the sample is taken by the ten largest.

Points the paper makes about the study in general: The amount of clinical and demographic metadata varied by source and participant and was provided uncurated.

Each collaborating institution followed its own protocols to collect whole blood in K2EDTA tubes. For TCRbeta analysis, collaborator samples were shipped as frozen whole blood, as isolated PBMCs, or as DNA extracted from either sample type. The sequence joins TRBV3-1 (or the pseudogene TRBV3-2) to TRBJ1-4; no confident D gene assignment can be made. The material sequenced was peripheral blood. The origin of this receptor is an elderly woman with acute or convalescent COVID-19. The nucleotide sequence reads TGTGCCAGCAGCCAAGATCCCCCGGAAAAACTGTTTTTT. This translates into CASSQDPPEKLFF.